The entry below describes one T cell receptor (beta chain). Unmatched junction bases numbered 8, after V lost 5 bases and J lost 4 bases. The CDR3 is 15 residues long. CDR1 is LGHNT, CDR2 FRNRAP, per germline. This entry comes from a study of blood T cell repertoires in COVID-19. The study recruited people aged roughly 18 to 100 years across 20 to 30 US areas. In assigning cohorts, the study relied on participant-reported clinical history. Original processing methods: Reference gene primers were amplified, and this amplification served to estimate nucleated cell counts. Sequencing was performed with immunoSEQ multiplex PCR; in TCRdb, only in-frame clones are kept and a portion is missing. For V, J and clone size, that table is used; D and trimming come from the DNA. The sample comprises some 210,000 clones, over 75% of which are singletons, and roughly 4.3% rests with the top ten.

This sequence was found in a man aged 25 to 40 with acute COVID-19. This sequence joins TRBV12-5 and TRBJ2-1; 7 bases align to TRBD2. Sequenced input: PBMCs or T cells enriched from blood (not recorded which). CDR3 amino acids: CASGGGGRAYNEQFF. DNA of the CDR3: TGTGCTAGTGGTGGGGGGGGAAGGGCTTACAATGAGCAGTTCTTC. Full variable domain (missing parts from reference TRBV12-5 and TRBJ2-1): DARVTQTPRHKVTEMGQEVTMRCQPILGHNTVFWYRQTMMQGLELLAYFRNRAPLDDSGMPKDRFSAEMPDATLATLKIQPSEPRDSAVYFCASGGGGRAYNEQFFGPGTRLTVL.